The 14 T cell receptor beta chains below all came from one sample that was sequenced in a study of shared clonotypes between healthy human individuals. Naive CD8 populations comprised CD45RO-negative cells positively selected for CCR7, excluding terminally differentiated effector memory CD45RA+ cells. Sequencing used immunoSEQ multiplex PCR; TCRdb keeps in-frame clones, though not all of them. This sample has about 580,000 clones, with about 98% found just once. Specimen: naive CD8+ T cells sorted from blood. The receptors derive from a man aged 25-45 years in good health.

With respect to this clone: One junction end disagrees with the germline gene, perhaps due to a read error. V usage is TRBV10-1 and J usage is TRBJ2-1, with unresolved D. The length of the CDR3 is 13 residues. The V gene's germline CDR1 is WNHNN and CDR2 SYGVQD (reference sequence). The CDR3 protein is CASSEYSYNEQFF. CDR3 coding DNA: TGCGCCAGCAGCGAGTATTCCTACAATGAGCAGTTCTTC.

CDR3 sequence (DNA): TGTGCCAGCAGTGACCTAGGCGGGAGTAGCTATGAGCAGTTCTTC. Residues: CASSDLGGSSYEQFF. The chain is built from TRBV2 and TRBJ2-1; TRBD2 agrees at 7 bases. J gave up 8 bases and V 3 bases, and 10 bases lay outside the gene matches. Germline V gene lookup returns CDR1 SNHLY and CDR2 FYNNEI. The CDR3 extends over 15 amino acids.

CDR3 region: CASSLNATERLRGKNIQYF. DNA for the CDR3: TGCGCCAGCAGCTTGAATGCGACCGAACGGTTACGAGGCAAAAACATTCAGTACTTC. The genes are TRBV5-1 and TRBJ2-4; D unresolved. The ends were cut back, 1 base at V and 3 bases at J, with 23 bases in the middle. This CDR3 spans 19 amino acids. The germline CDR1 and CDR2 sequences are SGHRS and YFSETQ. Full variable domain (remainder filled in from reference TRBV5-1 and TRBJ2-4): KAGVTQTPRYLIKTRGQQVTLSCSPISGHRSVSWYQQTPGQGLQFLFEYFSETQRNKGNFPGRFSGRQFSNSRSEMNVSTLELGDSALYLCASSLNATERLRGKNIQYFGAGTRLSVL.

The DNA for the CDR3 is TGTGCCAGTAGGTCAGGGGGCCCCGGGACTAGCTACAACATTCAGTACTTC. This translates into CASRSGGPGTSYNIQYF. The chain carries TRBV27 and TRBJ2-4, with D possibly TRBD2 on 9 matching bases. Per germline, CDR1 MNHEY and CDR2 SMNVEV (reference sequence). This CDR3 contains 17 residues. The V and J ends lost 9 bases and 7 bases respectively, with 28 bases between them.

The chain uses TRBV7-8 and TRBJ1-1, with D perhaps TRBD1 (6 bases). The CDR3 is 15 residues long. Germline V lookup: CDR1 SGHVS, CDR2 FQNEAQ. V shed 5 bases and J shed 5 bases, with 18 bases lying between them. The CDR3 is CASSGPGHGMTEAFF. In DNA, the CDR3 is TGTGCCAGCAGCGGACCGGGACATGGGATGACTGAAGCTTTCTTT.

This clone was seen a single time. The genes are TRBV28 and TRBJ2-1; no clear D gene. This CDR3 spans 13 amino acids. V was trimmed by 3 bases and J by 0 bases, leaving 3 bases between them. In germline, CDR1 is MDHEN, CDR2 SYDVKM. The CDR3 DNA follows: TGTGCCAGCAGTTTTCCCTCCTACAATGAGCAGTTCTTC. It specifies CASSFPSYNEQFF.

The J gene is TRBJ2-1, the V gene TRBV7-9; a weak D match, TRBD2 (5 bases). The CDR3 consists of 14 residues. V was pared by 1 base and J by 9 bases, with 13 bases between. Germline V gene sequence: CDR1 SEHNR, CDR2 FQNEAQ (reference sequence). CDR3: CASSLVVGSSEQFF. In DNA, the CDR3 is TGTGCCAGCAGCTTAGTCGTAGGGAGTAGTGAGCAGTTCTTC.

V usage is TRBV15 and J usage is TRBJ1-1, with a weak D call TRBD1 (6 bases). V lost 5 bases and J lost 1, with 11 bases in between. Germline lookup yields CDR1 LNHNV and CDR2 YYDKDF (reference sequence). This CDR3 is 14 amino acids long. CDR3 sequence reads: CATSPKGENTEAFF. As DNA, the CDR3 is TGTGCCACCAGCCCTAAGGGGGAGAACACTGAAGCTTTCTTT.

The chain uses TRBV4-3 and TRBJ2-1; D is perhaps TRBD2 (6 bases). Trimming pared 0 bases from V and 7 bases from J, leaving 10 bases between. Germline lookup yields CDR1 LGHNA and CDR2 YSLEER. CDR3 length equals 14 residues. The chain's CDR3 is CASSQDRTMNEQFF. In DNA form, the CDR3 reads TGCGCCAGCAGCCAAGACAGGACTATGAATGAGCAGTTCTTC.

The V gene is TRBV28, the J gene TRBJ2-7; 8 nucleotides line up with TRBD1. Germline CDR1 and CDR2: MDHEN and SYDVKM. The J segment lost 1 base and the V segment lost 5 bases, leaving 10 bases of the junction unmatched. This CDR3 region has 16 residues. The CDR3 protein is CASSRVQGALSYEQYF. CDR3 coding DNA: TGTGCCAGCAGTAGAGTCCAGGGGGCCCTTTCCTACGAGCAGTACTTC.

The J gene is TRBJ1-4, the V gene TRBV19, with no clear D. Trimming removed 0 bases at V and 6 bases at J, with 8 bases between. This CDR3 has 14 residues. CDR1 and CDR2 from the germline V gene are LNHDA and SQIVND (reference sequence). The CDR3 spells CASSIDLRDEKLFF. As DNA, the CDR3 is TGTGCCAGTAGTATAGATCTCCGAGATGAAAAACTGTTTTTT.

The gene calls are TRBV6-1 and TRBJ2-5, with D perhaps matching TRBD1 or TRBD2 (6 bases each). Trimming cost V 1 base and J 4 bases, with 13 bases left between them. The length of the CDR3 is 15 residues. Germline V gene data show CDR1 as MNHNS and CDR2 as SASEGT. For the CDR3, the DNA is TGTGCCAGCAGTGAAGAGGGGGGCGGAAGAGAGACCCAGTACTTC. Translation: CASSEEGGGRETQYF.

A remark on this clone: Other DNA variants within this sample encode the same CDR3. The genes are TRBV5-6 and TRBJ2-7, with D tentatively TRBD2 (5 bases). From germline, CDR1 is SGHDT and CDR2 YYEEEE. The V end was cut by 0 bases, the J end by 3 bases, with 25 bases between. The CDR3 length is 19 residues. CDR3 bases: TGTGCCAGCAGCTTGGTGTCGGCCAGCGGCCGTCTCAGGAGCTACGAGCAGTACTTC. Amino acids: CASSLVSASGRLRSYEQYF.

The J gene is TRBJ2-1, the V gene TRBV27; 7 bases agree with TRBD2. This CDR3 comprises 15 residues. The V and J ends lost 7 bases and 2 bases, in that order; junction bases with no gene match: 8. Germline V CDR1 and CDR2: MNHEY, SMNVEV (reference sequence). This chain's CDR3 is CASTKAGSTYNEQFF. The DNA of the CDR3 is TGTGCCAGCACAAAAGCGGGAAGCACCTACAATGAGCAGTTCTTC.